This T cell receptor (beta chain) was identified during a study of blood T cell repertoires in COVID-19. On the study more broadly: Donors in the United States, Italy and Spain gave samples during acute or convalescent COVID-19. Sources were T cells, B-cell-depleted T cells, or PBMCs; the material itself was cDNA or gDNA.

J gave up 5 bases and V 7 bases, and 4 bases lay outside the gene matches. The CDR3 consists of 12 residues. In germline, CDR1 is MNHEY, CDR2 SVGAGI. Original processing methods: Amplification of reference gene primers was used by the study to estimate nucleated cell counts. TCRdb's table, derived via immunoSEQ multiplex PCR, lists solely in-frame clones and lacks some. That table furnishes V, J and clone size, whereas the DNA furnished D and trimming. The table records about 66,000 clones, about 80% of them present only once. The sequenced sample was peripheral blood. The V call is TRBV6-5, the J call TRBJ1-1; TRBD1 aligns across 7 bases. The receptor comes from a human donor in a cohort sampled during active COVID-19. CDR3 in amino acids: CASNRGGTEAFF. For the CDR3, the DNA is TGTGCCAGCAACAGGGGTGGGACTGAAGCTTTCTTT.